The rows below give T cell receptor beta chains drawn from one sample of a study of preoperative IRX-2 immunotherapy in early breast cancer. Method: immunoSEQ multiplex PCR; TCRdb's copy keeps in-frame clones and lacks some. The profile covers roughly 34,000 clones, with 85% to 90% appearing a single time and less than 2% taken by the ten largest. The material was tumor tissue, obtained after IRX-2 immunotherapy. Receptors were obtained from a human donor with breast cancer. CDR3s include the opening cysteine and the closing phenylalanine or tryptophan. Fields, in order: clone size, D gene, V gene, J gene, CDR3 protein, CDR3 DNA. The D gene is left open where the match is weak. Clone size is not always given. Where it is, it says once, few, many or a class for expanded clones.

-	TRBD1	TRBV6-8	TRBJ1-1	CASRLDRADTEAFF	TGTGCCAGCAGACTAGACAGGGCCGACACTGAAGCTTTCTTT
-	TRBD1	TRBV18	TRBJ1-2	CASSPDLGQGGDGYTF	TGTGCCAGCTCACCTGATTTGGGACAGGGTGGCGATGGCTACACCTTC
-	-	TRBV25-1	TRBJ2-7	CASSVDSPTKDEQYF	TGTGCCAGCAGTGTAGACAGTCCTACTAAGGACGAGCAGTACTTC
-	TRBD1	TRBV6-8	TRBJ1-2	CASSAREGGDYGYTF	TGTGCCAGCAGTGCCCGAGAAGGGGGCGACTATGGCTACACCTTC
-	-	TRBV18	TRBJ2-3	CASSPLRDLAGDTQYF	TGTGCCAGCTCACCTCTTCGGGACCTAGCAGGGGATACGCAGTATTTT
-	TRBD1	TRBV28	TRBJ2-1	CASSFLQGAYNEQFF	TGTGCCAGCAGTTTCTTACAGGGGGCTTACAATGAGCAGTTCTTC
-	-	TRBV6-8	TRBJ1-2	CASRDRDKANYGYTF	TGTGCCAGCAGAGACCGGGACAAAGCTAACTATGGCTACACCTTC
-	-	TRBV6-4	TRBJ1-1	CASSKGTAEAFF	TGTGCCAGCAGTAAGGGCACTGCTGAAGCTTTCTTT
-	TRBD1	TRBV29-1	TRBJ1-2	CSVGAQGSGYGYTF	TGCAGCGTTGGGGCACAGGGGTCGGGCTATGGCTACACCTTC
-	-	TRBV7-7	TRBJ2-7	CASSLVGGLSYEQYF	TGTGCCAGCAGCTTAGTTGGGGGACTTTCCTACGAGCAGTACTTC
-	-	TRBV19	TRBJ1-5	CASSIDDYSVQPQHF	TGTGCCAGTAGTATAGATGATTACTCGGTCCAGCCCCAGCATTTT
once	-	TRBV6-8	TRBJ1-1	CASGGSGSTEAFF	TGTGCCAGCGGGGGGTCCGGGAGCACTGAAGCTTTCTTT
-	TRBD2	TRBV23-1	TRBJ2-7	CASSPQPQSGRKEQYF	TGCGCCAGCAGTCCTCAACCTCAGAGCGGGAGAAAAGAGCAGTACTTC
-	TRBD1	TRBV6-8	TRBJ1-3	CASRQQGARGNTIYF	TGTGCCAGCAGACAACAGGGGGCCCGAGGAAACACCATATATTTT
-	-	TRBV30	TRBJ2-1	CAWSGMGSYNEQFF	TGTGCCTGGAGCGGCATGGGTTCCTACAATGAGCAGTTCTTC
-	-	TRBV18	TRBJ2-2	CASSPKGGDTGELFF	TGTGCCAGCTCACCCAAAGGCGGGGACACCGGGGAGCTGTTTTTT
few	TRBD1	TRBV28	TRBJ2-5	CASSLGQGARETQYF	TGTGCCAGCAGTTTAGGACAGGGGGCGAGGGAGACCCAGTACTTC
-	TRBD2	TRBV6-8	TRBJ2-3	CASNSPPGLAGGDTQYF	TGTGCCAGCAACTCCCCCCCGGGCCTAGCGGGGGGGGATACGCAGTATTTT
-	-	TRBV18	TRBJ1-2	CASSPPGGTEGYTF	TGTGCCAGCTCACCACCGGGGGGAACTGAGGGCTACACCTTC
-	TRBD2	TRBV5-1	TRBJ2-1	CASNPSGRRNNEQFF	TGCGCCAGCAATCCTAGCGGGAGGCGGAACAATGAGCAGTTCTTC
-	-	TRBV6-8	TRBJ1-5	CAISERRESNQPQHF	TGTGCCATCAGCGAGAGGAGGGAGAGCAATCAGCCCCAGCATTTT
-	-	TRBV19	TRBJ1-1	CASSIYGYTEAFF	TGTGCCAGTAGTATCTATGGTTACACTGAAGCTTTCTTT
few	TRBD2	TRBV11-3	TRBJ2-1	CASSLGLAAPYNEQFF	TGTGCCAGCAGCTTAGGACTAGCGGCCCCCTACAATGAGCAGTTCTTC
-	-	TRBV6-8	TRBJ2-7	CASSYSVANRGEQYF	TGTGCCAGCAGTTACTCGGTAGCGAATCGGGGGGAGCAGTACTTC
-	-	TRBV19	TRBJ1-3	CASRTSGNTIYF	TGTGCCAGTAGAACCTCTGGAAACACCATATATTTT